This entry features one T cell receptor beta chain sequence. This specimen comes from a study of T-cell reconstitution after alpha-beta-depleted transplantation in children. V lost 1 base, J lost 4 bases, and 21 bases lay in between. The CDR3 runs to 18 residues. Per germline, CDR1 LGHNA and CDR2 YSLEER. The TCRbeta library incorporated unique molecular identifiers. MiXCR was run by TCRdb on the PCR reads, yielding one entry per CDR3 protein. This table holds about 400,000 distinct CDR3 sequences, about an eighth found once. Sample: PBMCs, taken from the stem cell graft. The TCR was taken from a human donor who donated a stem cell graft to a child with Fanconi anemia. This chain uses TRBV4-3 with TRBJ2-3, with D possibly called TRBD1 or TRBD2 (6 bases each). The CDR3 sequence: CASSQVEGGQEGADTQYF. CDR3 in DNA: TGCGCCAGCAGCCAAGTTGAGGGGGGCCAAGAGGGGGCAGATACGCAGTATTTT.